This TCR beta chain derives from a study of blood T cell repertoires in COVID-19. CDR3 size: 16 residues. Germline V gene sequence: CDR1 SGHNT, CDR2 YYREEE (reference sequence). V shed 6 bases and J shed 0 bases, with 18 bases lying between them. Data came from immunoSEQ multiplex PCR; TCRdb stores just in-frame clones and leaves some out. This table has more than 200,000 clones, around nine tenths appearing once. This sequence originates from a woman younger than 35 who had recovered from COVID-19. The V call is TRBV5-4, the J call TRBJ1-2; tentatively, D is TRBD1 (6 bases). Sequences were obtained from PBMCs or T cells enriched from blood (not recorded which). The CDR3 sequence: CASKAGGAAPNYGYTF. The CDR3 DNA is TGTGCCAGCAAGGCCGGGGGGGCAGCGCCTAACTATGGCTACACCTTC.